The TCR beta chain described here comes from a study of blood T cells in healthy people across ages. In the study overall: Using template switching, researchers captured about one barcoded beta molecule for each two T cells.

The ends lost 4 bases at V and 3 bases at J; junction bases unmatched: 7. The CDR3 length is 15 residues. Germline values: CDR1 SGHDT, CDR2 YYEEEE. Only one count was recorded for this clonotype. Using a J-beta primer mix together with a sample-barcoded 5' primer, a second PCR was run for roughly 6 to 11 cycles. One entry per CDR3 protein, called by TCRdb with MiXCR from the 5' RACE reads. The sample gives approximately 730,000 distinct CDR3 sequences, roughly 44% of which show up once; 20% to 25% is in the top ten. Donors were systemically healthy Caucasian individuals from Russia aged about 6 to 90 years.

This TCR came from a woman aged 60-75 years in good health. Sample: blood. The V gene is TRBV5-6, the J gene TRBJ2-3; TRBD2 aligns across 8 bases. This CDR3 reads CASSRPAGVTDTQYF. The CDR3 DNA is TGTGCCAGCAGCAGACCAGCGGGGGTTACAGATACGCAGTATTTT.